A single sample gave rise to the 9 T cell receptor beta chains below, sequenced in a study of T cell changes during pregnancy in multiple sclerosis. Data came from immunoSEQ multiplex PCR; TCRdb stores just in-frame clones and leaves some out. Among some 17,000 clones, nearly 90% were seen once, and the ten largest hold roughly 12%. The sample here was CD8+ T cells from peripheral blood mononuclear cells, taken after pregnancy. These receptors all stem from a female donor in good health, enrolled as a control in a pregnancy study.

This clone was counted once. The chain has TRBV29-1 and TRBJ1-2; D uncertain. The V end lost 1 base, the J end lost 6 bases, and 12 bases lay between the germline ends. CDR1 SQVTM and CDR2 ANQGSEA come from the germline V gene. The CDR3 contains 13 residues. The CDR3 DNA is TGCAGCGTTGAAGTGGGTACTGAGGATGGCTACACCTTC. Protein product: CSVEVGTEDGYTF. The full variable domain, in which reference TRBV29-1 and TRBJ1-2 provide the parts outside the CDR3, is SAVISQKPSRDICQRGTSLTIQCQVDSQVTMMFWYRQQPGQSLTLIATANQGSEATYESGFVIDKFPISRPNLTFSTLTVSNMSPEDSSIYLCSVEVGTEDGYTFGSGTRLTVV.

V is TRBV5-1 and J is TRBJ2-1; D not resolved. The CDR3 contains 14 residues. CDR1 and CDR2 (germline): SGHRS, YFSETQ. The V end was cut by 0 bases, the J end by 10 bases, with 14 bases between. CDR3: CASSLGINPGEQFF. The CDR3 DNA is TGCGCCAGCAGCTTGGGGATTAACCCAGGCGAGCAGTTCTTC.

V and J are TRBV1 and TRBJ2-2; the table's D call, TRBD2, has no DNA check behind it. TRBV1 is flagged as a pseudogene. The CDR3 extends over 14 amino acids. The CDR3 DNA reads TGCACCAGCAGCCGCCTCGGGGGGGCTGTGGAGCTGTTTTTT. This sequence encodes CTSSRLGGAVELFF.

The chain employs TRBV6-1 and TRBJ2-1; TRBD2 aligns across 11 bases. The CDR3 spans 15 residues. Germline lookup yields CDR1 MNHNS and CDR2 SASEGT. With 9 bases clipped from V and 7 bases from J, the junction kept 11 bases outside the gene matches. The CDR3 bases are TGTGCCAGTCTGTTTACTAGCGGGAGACAAAATGAGCAGTTCTTC. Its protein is CASLFTSGRQNEQFF.

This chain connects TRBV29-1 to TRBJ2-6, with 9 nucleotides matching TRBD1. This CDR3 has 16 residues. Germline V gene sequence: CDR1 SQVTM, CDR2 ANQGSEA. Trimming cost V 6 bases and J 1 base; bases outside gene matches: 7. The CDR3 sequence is CSVMDRGVSGANVLTF. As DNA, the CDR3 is TGCAGCGTGATGGACAGGGGAGTTTCTGGGGCCAACGTCCTGACTTTC.

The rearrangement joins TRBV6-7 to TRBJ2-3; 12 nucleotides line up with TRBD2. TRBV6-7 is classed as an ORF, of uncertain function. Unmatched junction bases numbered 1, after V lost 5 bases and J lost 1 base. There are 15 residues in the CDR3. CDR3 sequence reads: CASSRLAGGTDTQYF. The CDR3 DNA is TGTGCCAGCAGTCGACTAGCGGGGGGCACAGATACGCAGTATTTT.

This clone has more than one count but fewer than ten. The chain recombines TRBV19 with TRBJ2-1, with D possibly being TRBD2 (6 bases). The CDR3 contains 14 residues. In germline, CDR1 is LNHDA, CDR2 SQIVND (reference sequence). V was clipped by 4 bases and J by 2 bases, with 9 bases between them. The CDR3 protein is CASSRRLAYNEQFF. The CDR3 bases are TGTGCCAGTAGTAGGCGACTAGCCTACAATGAGCAGTTCTTC.

The CDR3 coding sequence is TGTGCCAGCAGTGATTGGCGGGGTCCCCGAAAGACCCAGTACTTC. This sequence encodes CASSDWRGPRKTQYF. The J gene is TRBJ2-5, the V gene TRBV2; maybe TRBD2 (6 bases). Trimming stripped 3 bases from V and 6 bases from J, with 17 bases between. Germline assignment: CDR1 SNHLY and CDR2 FYNNEI. The CDR3 spans 15 residues.

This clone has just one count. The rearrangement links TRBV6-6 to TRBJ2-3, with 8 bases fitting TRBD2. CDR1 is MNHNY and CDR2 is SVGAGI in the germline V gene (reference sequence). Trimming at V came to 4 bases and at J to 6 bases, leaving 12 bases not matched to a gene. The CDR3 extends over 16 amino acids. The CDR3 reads CASSSLTGGPWDTQYF. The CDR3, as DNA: TGTGCCAGCAGTTCCTTAACGGGGGGGCCGTGGGATACGCAGTATTTT.